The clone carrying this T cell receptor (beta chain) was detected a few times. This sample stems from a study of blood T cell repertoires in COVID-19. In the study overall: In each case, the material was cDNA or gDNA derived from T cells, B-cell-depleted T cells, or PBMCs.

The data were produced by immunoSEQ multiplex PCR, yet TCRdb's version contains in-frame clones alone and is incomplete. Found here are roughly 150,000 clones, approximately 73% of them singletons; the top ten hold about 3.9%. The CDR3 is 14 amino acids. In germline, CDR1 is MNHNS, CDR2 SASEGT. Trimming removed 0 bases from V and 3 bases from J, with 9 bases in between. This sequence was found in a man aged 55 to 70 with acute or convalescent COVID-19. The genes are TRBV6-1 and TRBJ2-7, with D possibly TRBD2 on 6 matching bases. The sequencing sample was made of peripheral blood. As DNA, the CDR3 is TGTGCCAGCAGTGAAGCAGGAGGGATCTACGAGCAGTACTTC. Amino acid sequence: CASSEAGGIYEQYF.